This T cell receptor (beta chain) was retrieved from a study of low-dose radiotherapy and immunotherapy resistance in tumors. On the study more broadly: The fractionation for Cohort 1 was 0.5 Gy per fraction every 2 weeks, totaling 6.5 Gy. Per fraction, Cohort 2 was given 1 Gy every two weeks, accumulating a total of 13 Gy over 26 weeks. Administration of intravenous cyclophosphamide at 200 mg/m2 took place every two weeks, one day before radiation and immunotherapy. Patients took oral aspirin 300 mg daily for four cycles from cycle 1 day 1.

Primers used for first-strand cDNA, a TRAV- and TRBV-specific set, covered both alpha and beta chains. TCRs were amplified for 15 to 25 PCR cycles with a constant-region primer and V-primer adapter. One entry per CDR3 protein results from TCRdb running MiXCR on the reads. Counted here are fewer than 10,000 distinct CDR3 sequences, around 80% occurring once; the ten biggest clones make up over 1.1%. CDR3 length equals 13 residues. Germline values: CDR1 MDHEN, CDR2 SYDVKM. The TCR sequence derives from a human donor with advanced metastatic prostate, ovarian, gallbladder or colorectal cancer (not recorded which). This table probably holds off-target reads from a library built for another chain. The V gene is TRBV28, the J gene TRBJ1-5; 7 bases agree with TRBD1. In DNA form, the CDR3 reads TGTGGTACAGGGGATCCCTCCAATCAGCCCCAGCATTTT. As protein: CGTGDPSNQPQHF.